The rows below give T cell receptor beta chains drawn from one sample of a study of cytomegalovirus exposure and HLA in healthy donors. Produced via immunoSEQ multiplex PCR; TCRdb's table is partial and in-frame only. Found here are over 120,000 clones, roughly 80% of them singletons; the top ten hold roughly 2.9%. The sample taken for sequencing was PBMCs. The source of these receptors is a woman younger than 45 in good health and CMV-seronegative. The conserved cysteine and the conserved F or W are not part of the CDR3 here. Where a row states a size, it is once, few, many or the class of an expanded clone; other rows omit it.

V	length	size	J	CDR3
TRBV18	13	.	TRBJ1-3	ASSPLQTEGNTIY
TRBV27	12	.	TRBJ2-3	ASSFDRAGDTQY
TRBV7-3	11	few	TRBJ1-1	ASSATRGRVAF
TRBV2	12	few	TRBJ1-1	ASSDSQGNPEAF
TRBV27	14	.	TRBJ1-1	ASSLLAYPRGTEAF
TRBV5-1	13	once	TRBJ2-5	ASLGDGLVQETQY
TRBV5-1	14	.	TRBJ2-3	ASSFLAGGSTDTQY
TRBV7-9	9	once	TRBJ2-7	SSSLSYEQY
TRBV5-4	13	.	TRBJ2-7	ASSGLAGEGYEQY
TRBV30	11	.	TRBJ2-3	ARSWGRRDTQY
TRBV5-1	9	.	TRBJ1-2	ASSSDRGQA
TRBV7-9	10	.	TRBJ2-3	ASSWGADTQY
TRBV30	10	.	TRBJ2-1	ALLTGTGEQF
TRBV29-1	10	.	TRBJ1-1	SVTGEVTEAF
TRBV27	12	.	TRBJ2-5	ASRDLAGQETQY
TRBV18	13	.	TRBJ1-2	ASSPRTGDNYGYT
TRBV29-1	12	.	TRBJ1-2	SVEDSPGSYGYT
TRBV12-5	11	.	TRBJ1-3	ASGLGASGTIY
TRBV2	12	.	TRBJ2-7	ASNLRGDSYEQY
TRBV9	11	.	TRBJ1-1	ASSGGGGTEAF
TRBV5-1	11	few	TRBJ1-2	ASSSEGIDGYT
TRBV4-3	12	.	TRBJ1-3	ASSQGQVGNTIY
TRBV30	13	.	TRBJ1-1	AWSESTDMNTEAF
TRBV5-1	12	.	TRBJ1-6	ASSFAGNNSPLH
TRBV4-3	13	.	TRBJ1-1	ASSQLKDWNTEAF
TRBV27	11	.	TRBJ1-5	ASRGAGNQPQH
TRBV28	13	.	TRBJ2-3	ASSPSGTGLDTQY
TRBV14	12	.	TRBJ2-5	ASSQERGGETQY
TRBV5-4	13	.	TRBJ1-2	ASNVAGRRNYGYT
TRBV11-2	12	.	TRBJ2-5	ASSFSGPQETQY
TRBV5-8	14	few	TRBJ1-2	ASSLGGAPTRYGYT
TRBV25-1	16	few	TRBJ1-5	ASSEGRGPGGSNQPQH
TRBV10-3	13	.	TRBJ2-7	AISELVGGSLEQY
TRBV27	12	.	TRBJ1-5	ASQMGAGNQPQH
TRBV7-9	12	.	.	ASSQTRGPYEQY
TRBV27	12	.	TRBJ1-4	ASSLGHANEKLF
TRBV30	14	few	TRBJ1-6	AWSVRSGSYNSPLH
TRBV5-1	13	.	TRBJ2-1	ASSGTGTGWNEQF
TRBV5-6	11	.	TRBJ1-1	ASSFTGGTEAF
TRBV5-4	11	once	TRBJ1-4	ASRGGDNEKLF
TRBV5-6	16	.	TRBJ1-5	ASSLTQRGILSNQPQH